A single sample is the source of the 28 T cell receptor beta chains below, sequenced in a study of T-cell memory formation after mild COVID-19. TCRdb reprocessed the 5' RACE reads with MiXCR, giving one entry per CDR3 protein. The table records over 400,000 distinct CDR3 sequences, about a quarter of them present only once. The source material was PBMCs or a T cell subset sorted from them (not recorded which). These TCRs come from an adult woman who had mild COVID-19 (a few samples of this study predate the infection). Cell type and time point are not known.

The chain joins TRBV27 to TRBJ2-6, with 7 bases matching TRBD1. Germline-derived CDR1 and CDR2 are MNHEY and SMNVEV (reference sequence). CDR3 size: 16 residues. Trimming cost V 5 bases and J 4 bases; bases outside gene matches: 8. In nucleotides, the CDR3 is TGTGCCAGCAGTATTTTACAGGGGATCGGGGCCAACGTCCTGACTTTC. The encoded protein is CASSILQGIGANVLTF.

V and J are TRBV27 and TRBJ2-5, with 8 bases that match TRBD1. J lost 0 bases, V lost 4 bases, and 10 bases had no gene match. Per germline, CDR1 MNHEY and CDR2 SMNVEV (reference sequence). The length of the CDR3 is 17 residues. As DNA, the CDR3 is TGTGCCAGCAGTTCGAAATGGGACAGGCCGTACCAAGAGACCCAGTACTTC. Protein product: CASSSKWDRPYQETQYF.

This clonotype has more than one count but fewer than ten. The CDR3 loop reads CASSLDLGLEANEQFF. In nucleotides, the CDR3 is TGTGCCAGCAGCTTAGATTTGGGACTAGAAGCCAATGAGCAGTTCTTC. The rearrangement links TRBV7-2 to TRBJ2-1, with 8 nucleotides matching TRBD2. The CDR3 contains 16 residues. Per the germline V gene, CDR1 is SGHTA and CDR2 is FQGNSA. The junction had 8 bases not matched to a gene; V was cut back by 1 base and J by 6 bases.

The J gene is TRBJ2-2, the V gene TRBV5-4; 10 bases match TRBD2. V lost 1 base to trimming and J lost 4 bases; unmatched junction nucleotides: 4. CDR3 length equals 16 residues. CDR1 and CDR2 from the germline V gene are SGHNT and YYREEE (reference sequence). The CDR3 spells CASSLSVAGGTGELFF. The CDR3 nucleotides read TGTGCCAGCAGCTTGAGTGTAGCGGGAGGCACCGGGGAGCTGTTTTTT. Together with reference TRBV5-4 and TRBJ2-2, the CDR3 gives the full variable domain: ETGVTQSPTHLIKTRGQQVTLRCSSQSGHNTVSWYQQALGQGPQFIFQYYREEENGRGNFPPRFSGLQFPNYSSELNVNALELDDSALYLCASSLSVAGGTGELFFGEGSRLTVL.

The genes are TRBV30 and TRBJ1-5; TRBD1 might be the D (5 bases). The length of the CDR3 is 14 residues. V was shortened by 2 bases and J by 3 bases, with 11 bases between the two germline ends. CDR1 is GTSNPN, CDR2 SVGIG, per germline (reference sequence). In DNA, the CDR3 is TGTGCCTGGAGTCCACCGGGACTCAATCAGCCCCAGCATTTT. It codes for CAWSPPGLNQPQHF. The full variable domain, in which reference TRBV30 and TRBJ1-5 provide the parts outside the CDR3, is SQTIHQWPATLVQPVGSPLSLECTVEGTSNPNLYWYRQAAGRGLQLLFYSVGIGQISSEVPQNLSASRPQDRQFILSSKKLLLSDSGFYLCAWSPPGLNQPQHFGDGTRLSIL.

CDR3 amino acids: CASSPGQGTATEAFF. The CDR3 nucleotides read TGTGCCAGTAGTCCGGGACAGGGAACTGCCACTGAAGCTTTCTTT. The chain has TRBV19 and TRBJ1-1; 9 positions agree with TRBD1. CDR1 and CDR2 from the germline V gene are LNHDA and SQIVND (reference sequence). The V gene end was trimmed by 5 bases and the J gene end by 4 bases; junction bases not matched to a gene: 8. The CDR3 extends over 15 amino acids.

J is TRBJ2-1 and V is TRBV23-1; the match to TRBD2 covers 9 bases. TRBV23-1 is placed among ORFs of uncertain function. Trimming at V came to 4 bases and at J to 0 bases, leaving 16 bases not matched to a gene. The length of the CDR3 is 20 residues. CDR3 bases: TGCGCCAGCAGTCCACAGGGACTAGCAGGGCCTCCAAGCTCCTACAATGAGCAGTTCTTC. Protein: CASSPQGLAGPPSSYNEQFF.

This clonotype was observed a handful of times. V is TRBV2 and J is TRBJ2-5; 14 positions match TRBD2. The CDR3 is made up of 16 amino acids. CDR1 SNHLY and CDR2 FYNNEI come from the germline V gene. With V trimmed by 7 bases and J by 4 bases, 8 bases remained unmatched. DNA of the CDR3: TGTGCCAGCATTAGAGGGACTAGCGGGAGTGGAGAGACCCAGTACTTC. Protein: CASIRGTSGSGETQYF.

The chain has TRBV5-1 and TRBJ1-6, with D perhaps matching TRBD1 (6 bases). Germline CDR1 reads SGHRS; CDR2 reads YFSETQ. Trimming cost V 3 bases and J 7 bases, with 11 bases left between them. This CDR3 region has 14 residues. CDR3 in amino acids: CASSSGTPNSPLHF. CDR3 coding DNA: TGCGCCAGCAGCTCCGGGACACCAAATTCACCCCTCCACTTT.

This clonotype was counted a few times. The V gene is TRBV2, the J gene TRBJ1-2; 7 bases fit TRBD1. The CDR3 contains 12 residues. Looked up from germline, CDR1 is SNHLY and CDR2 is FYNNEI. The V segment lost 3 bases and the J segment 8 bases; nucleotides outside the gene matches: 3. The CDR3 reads CASSDRGQGYTF. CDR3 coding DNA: TGTGCCAGCAGTGATAGGGGACAGGGCTACACCTTC.

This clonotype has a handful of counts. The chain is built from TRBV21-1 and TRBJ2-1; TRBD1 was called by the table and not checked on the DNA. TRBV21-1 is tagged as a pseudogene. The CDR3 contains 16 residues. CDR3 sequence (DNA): TGTGCCAGCAGCAAATACCCCCAGAGCTCCTACAATGAGCAGTTCTTC. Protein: CASSKYPQSSYNEQFF.

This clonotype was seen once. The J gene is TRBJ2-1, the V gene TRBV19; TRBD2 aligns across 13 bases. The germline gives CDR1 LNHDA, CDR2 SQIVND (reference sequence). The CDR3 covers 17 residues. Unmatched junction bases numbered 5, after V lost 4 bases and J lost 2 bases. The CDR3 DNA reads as TGTGCCAGTAGTACCACTAGCGGGGGGGTTACCTACAATGAGCAGTTCTTC. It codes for CASSTTSGGVTYNEQFF.

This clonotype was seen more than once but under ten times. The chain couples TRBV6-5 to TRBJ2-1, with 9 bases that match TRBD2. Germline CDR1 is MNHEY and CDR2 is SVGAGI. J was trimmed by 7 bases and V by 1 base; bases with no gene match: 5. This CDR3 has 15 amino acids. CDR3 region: CASSYLGTSSNEQFF. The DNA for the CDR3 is TGTGCCAGCAGTTACTTGGGGACTAGCAGTAATGAGCAGTTCTTC.

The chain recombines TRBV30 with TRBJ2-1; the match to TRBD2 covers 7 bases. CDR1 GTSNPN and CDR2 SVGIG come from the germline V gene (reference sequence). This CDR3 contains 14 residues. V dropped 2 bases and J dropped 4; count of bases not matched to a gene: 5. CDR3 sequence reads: CAWSRASGYNEQFF. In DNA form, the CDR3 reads TGTGCCTGGAGTAGGGCTAGCGGTTACAATGAGCAGTTCTTC.

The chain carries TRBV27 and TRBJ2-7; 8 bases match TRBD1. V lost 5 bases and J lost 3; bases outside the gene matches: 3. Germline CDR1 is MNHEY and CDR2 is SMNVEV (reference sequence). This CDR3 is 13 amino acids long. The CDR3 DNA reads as TGTGCCAGCAGTCACAGGGGGAACTACGAGCAGTACTTC. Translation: CASSHRGNYEQYF.

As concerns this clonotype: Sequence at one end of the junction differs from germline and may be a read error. DNA of the CDR3: TGTGCCAGCACCTTAGGAGGTCGGGAGACCCAGTACTTC. Translated, it gives CASTLGGRETQYF. The chain carries TRBV11-2 and TRBJ2-5, with a tentative D call TRBD2 (5 bases). This CDR3 contains 13 residues. Germline V gives CDR1 SGHAT, CDR2 FQNNGV.

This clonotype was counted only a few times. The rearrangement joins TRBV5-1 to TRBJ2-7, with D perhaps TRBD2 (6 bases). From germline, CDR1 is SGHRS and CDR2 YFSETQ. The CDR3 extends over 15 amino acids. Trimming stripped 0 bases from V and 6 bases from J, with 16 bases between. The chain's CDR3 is CASSLEEGEGLEQYF. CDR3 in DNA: TGCGCCAGCAGCTTGGAGGAGGGAGAGGGACTCGAGCAGTACTTC.

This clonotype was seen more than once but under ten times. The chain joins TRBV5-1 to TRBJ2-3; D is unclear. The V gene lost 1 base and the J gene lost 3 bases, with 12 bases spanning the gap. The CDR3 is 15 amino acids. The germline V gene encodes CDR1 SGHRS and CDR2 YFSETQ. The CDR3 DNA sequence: TGCGCCAGCAGCTTGAGTCGGCAACTAACAGATACGCAGTATTTT. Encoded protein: CASSLSRQLTDTQYF. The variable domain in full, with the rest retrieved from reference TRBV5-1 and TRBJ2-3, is KAGVTQTPRYLIKTRGQQVTLSCSPISGHRSVSWYQQTPGQGLQFLFEYFSETQRNKGNFPGRFSGRQFSNSRSEMNVSTLELGDSALYLCASSLSRQLTDTQYFGPGTRLTVL.

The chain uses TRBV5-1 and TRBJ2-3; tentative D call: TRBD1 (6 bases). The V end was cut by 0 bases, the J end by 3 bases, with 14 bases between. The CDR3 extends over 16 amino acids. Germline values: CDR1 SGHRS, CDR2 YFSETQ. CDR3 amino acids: CASSLEGRGITDTQYF. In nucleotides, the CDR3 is TGCGCCAGCAGCTTGGAAGGCAGGGGTATAACAGATACGCAGTATTTT. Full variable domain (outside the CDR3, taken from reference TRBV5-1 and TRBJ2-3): KAGVTQTPRYLIKTRGQQVTLSCSPISGHRSVSWYQQTPGQGLQFLFEYFSETQRNKGNFPGRFSGRQFSNSRSEMNVSTLELGDSALYLCASSLEGRGITDTQYFGPGTRLTVL.

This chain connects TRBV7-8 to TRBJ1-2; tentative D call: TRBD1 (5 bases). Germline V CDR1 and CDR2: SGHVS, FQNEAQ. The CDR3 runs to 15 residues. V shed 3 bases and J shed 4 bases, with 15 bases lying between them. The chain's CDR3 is CASSFGQGKVYGYTF. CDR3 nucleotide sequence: TGTGCCAGCAGCTTCGGGCAGGGAAAGGTCTATGGCTACACCTTC. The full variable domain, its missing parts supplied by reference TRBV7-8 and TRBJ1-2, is GAGVSQSPRYKVAKRGQDVALRCDPISGHVSLFWYQQALGQGPEFLTYFQNEAQLDKSGLPSDRFFAERPEGSVSTLKIQRTQQEDSAVYLCASSFGQGKVYGYTFGSGTRLTVV.

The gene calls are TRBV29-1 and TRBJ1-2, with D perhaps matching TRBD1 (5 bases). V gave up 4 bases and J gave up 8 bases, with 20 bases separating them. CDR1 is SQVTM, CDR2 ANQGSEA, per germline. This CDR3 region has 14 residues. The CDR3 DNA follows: TGCAGCGTTGGGCAGACAGTGGGGGAGTGGGGCTACACCTTC. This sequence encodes CSVGQTVGEWGYTF. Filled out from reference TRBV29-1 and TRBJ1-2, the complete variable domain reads SAVISQKPSRDICQRGTSLTIQCQVDSQVTMMFWYRQQPGQSLTLIATANQGSEATYESGFVIDKFPISRPNLTFSTLTVSNMSPEDSSIYLCSVGQTVGEWGYTFGSGTRLTVV.

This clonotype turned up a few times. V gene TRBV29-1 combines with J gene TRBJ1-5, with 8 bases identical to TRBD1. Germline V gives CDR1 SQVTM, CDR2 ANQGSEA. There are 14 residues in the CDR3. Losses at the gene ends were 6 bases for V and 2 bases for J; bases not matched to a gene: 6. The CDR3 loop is CSVSKGQGNQPQHF. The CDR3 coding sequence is TGCAGCGTCAGTAAGGGACAGGGCAATCAGCCCCAGCATTTT.

The CDR3 nucleotides are TGTGCCAGCAGCTTAGGGCTCGGCTATGGCTACACCTTC. Amino acids: CASSLGLGYGYTF. The rearrangement links TRBV7-2 to TRBJ1-2; D gene ambiguous. The CDR3 totals 13 residues. Between the trimmed V and J ends, which lost 1 base and 4 bases, there was a span of 7 bases. Germline V lookup: CDR1 SGHTA, CDR2 FQGNSA.

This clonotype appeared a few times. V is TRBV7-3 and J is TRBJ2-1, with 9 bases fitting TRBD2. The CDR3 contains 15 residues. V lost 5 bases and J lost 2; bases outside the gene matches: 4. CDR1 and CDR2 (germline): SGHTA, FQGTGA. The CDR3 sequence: CASSRRGGPYNEQFF. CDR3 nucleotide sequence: TGTGCCAGCAGCCGGCGGGGGGGCCCCTACAATGAGCAGTTCTTC.

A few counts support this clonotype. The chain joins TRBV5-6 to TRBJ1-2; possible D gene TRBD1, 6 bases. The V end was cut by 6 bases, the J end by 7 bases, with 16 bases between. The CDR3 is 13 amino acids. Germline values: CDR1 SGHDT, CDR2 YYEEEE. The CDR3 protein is CASKFAGAFGYTF. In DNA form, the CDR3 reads TGTGCCAGCAAGTTTGCGGGGGCTTTTGGCTACACCTTC.

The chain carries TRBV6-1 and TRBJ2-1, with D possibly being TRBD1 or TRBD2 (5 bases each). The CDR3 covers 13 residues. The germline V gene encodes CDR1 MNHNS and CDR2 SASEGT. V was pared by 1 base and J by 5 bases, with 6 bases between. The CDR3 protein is CASSEGGNNEQFF. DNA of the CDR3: TGTGCCAGCAGTGAAGGGGGGAACAATGAGCAGTTCTTC.

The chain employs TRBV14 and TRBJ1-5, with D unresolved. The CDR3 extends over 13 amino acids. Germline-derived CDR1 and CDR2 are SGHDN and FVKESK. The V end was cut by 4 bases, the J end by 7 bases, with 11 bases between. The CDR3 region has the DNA TGTGCCAGCAGCCCCTCGAGAGGGCAGCCCCAGCATTTT. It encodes CASSPSRGQPQHF. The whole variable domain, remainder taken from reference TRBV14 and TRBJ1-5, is EAGVTQFPSHSVIEKGQTVTLRCDPISGHDNLYWYRRVMGKEIKFLLHFVKESKQDESGMPNNRFLAERTGGTYSTLKVQPAELEDSGVYFCASSPSRGQPQHFGDGTRLSIL.

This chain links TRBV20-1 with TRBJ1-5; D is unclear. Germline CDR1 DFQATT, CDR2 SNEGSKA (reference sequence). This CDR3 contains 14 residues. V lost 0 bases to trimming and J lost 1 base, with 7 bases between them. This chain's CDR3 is CSAREGRSNQPQHF. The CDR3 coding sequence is TGCAGTGCTAGAGAGGGAAGGAGCAATCAGCCCCAGCATTTT.